The source of this TCR beta chain is a study of blood T cell repertoires in COVID-19. Overall study context: There were acute and convalescent COVID-19 samples, and they came from the United States, Italy and Spain. T cells, B-cell-depleted T cells, or PBMCs supplied cDNA or gDNA.

Patients of the Seattle cohort, enrolled during active infection, were followed longitudinally. The data were produced by immunoSEQ multiplex PCR, yet TCRdb's version contains in-frame clones alone and is incomplete. The sample records under 200,000 clones, roughly 84% being singletons. The CDR3 is 12 residues long. From germline, CDR1 is MDHEN and CDR2 SYDVKM. V lost 4 bases to trimming and J lost 11 bases, with 12 bases between them. Source material: peripheral blood. The chain joins TRBV28 to TRBJ1-5; weak D call: TRBD1 (5 bases). The sequence came from a woman between 50 and 59 years old with COVID-19, enrolled during active disease. The CDR3 region has the DNA TGTGCCAGCAGTTACAGCTCGGGGGCCCAGCATTTT. Protein product: CASSYSSGAQHF.